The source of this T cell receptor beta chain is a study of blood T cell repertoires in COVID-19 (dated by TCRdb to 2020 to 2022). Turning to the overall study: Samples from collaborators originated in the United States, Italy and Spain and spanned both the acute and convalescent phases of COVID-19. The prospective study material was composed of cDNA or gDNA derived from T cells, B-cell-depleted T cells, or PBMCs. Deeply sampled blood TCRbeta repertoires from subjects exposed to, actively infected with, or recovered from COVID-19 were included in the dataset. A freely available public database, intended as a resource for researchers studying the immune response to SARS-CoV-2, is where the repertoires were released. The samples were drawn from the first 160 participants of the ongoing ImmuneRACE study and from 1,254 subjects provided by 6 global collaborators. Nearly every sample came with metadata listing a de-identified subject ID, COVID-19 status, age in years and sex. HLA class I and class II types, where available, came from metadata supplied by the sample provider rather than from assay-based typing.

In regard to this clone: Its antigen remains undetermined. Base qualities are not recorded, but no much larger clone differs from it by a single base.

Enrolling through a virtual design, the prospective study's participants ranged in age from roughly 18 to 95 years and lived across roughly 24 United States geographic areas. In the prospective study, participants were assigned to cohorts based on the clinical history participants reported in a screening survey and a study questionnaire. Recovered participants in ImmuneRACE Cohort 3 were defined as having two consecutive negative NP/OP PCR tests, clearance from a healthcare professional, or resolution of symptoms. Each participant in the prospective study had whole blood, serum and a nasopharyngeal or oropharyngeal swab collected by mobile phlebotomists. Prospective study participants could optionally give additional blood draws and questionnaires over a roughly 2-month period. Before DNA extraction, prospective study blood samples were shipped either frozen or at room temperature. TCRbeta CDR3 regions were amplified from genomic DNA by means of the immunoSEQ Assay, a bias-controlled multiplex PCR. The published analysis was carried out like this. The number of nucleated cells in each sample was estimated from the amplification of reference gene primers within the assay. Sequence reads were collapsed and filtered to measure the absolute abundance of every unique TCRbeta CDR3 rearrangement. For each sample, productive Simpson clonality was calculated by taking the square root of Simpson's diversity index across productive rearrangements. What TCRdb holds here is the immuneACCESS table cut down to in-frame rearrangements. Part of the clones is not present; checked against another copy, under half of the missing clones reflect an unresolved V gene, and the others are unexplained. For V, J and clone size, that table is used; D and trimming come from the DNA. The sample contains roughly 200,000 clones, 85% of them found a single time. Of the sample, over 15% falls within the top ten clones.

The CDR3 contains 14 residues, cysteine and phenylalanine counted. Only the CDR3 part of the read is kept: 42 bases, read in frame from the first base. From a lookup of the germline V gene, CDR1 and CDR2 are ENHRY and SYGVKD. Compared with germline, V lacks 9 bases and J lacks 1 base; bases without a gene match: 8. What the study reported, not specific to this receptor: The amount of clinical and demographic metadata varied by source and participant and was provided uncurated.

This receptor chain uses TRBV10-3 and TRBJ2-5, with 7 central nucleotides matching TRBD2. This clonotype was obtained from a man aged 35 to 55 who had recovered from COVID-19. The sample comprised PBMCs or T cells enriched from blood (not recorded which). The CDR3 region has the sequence CAISRETFQETQYF. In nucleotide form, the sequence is TGTGCCATTTCGCGGGAGACCTTCCAAGAGACCCAGTACTTC.